Listed below are T cell receptor beta chains from one sample, sequenced in a study of neurological immune-mediated disorders. TCRdb re-derived calls from the 5' RACE reads in MiXCR, one entry per CDR3 protein. The sample records 40,000 or so distinct CDR3 sequences, 2% to 2.5% being singletons. Source material: PBMCs. The receptors originated from a man aged 25 to 40 with multiple sclerosis. The CDR3 runs from the conserved cysteine through the conserved F or W. The D gene is left open where the match is weak.

TRBJ2-1 | TRBV13 | . | CASSLDLGANEQFF
TRBJ2-3 | TRBV9 | . | CASSVGTSSTDTQYF
TRBJ1-6 | TRBV4-2 | . | CASRKEGGSNSPLHF
TRBJ2-2 | TRBV6-2/TRBV6-3 | TRBD2 | CASSSSGRDTGELFF
TRBJ1-1 | TRBV4-2 | TRBD1 | CASSQPGQGGEAFF
TRBJ1-5 | TRBV20-1 | . | CSARDGPEPQHF
TRBJ2-3 | TRBV20-1 | TRBD2 | CSARDPTSGGPGEYF
TRBJ1-1 | TRBV5-1 | . | CASSLTQTKGITEAFF
TRBJ2-7 | TRBV20-1 | . | CDGPYEQYF
TRBJ2-5 | TRBV29-1 | . | CSVEESTETQYF
TRBJ2-3 | TRBV20-1 | . | CSARGANTDTQYF
TRBJ2-7 | TRBV5-1 | TRBD2 | CASSSHSSGGDWIGNEQYF
TRBJ2-2 | TRBV29-1 | . | CSVQGRGFTGELFF
TRBJ1-2 | TRBV5-6 | . | CASSLQGGGYTF
TRBJ2-5 | TRBV9 | . | CASSTLGKSVETQYF
TRBJ2-7 | TRBV11-2 | TRBD2 | CASSSGLAGEYEQYF